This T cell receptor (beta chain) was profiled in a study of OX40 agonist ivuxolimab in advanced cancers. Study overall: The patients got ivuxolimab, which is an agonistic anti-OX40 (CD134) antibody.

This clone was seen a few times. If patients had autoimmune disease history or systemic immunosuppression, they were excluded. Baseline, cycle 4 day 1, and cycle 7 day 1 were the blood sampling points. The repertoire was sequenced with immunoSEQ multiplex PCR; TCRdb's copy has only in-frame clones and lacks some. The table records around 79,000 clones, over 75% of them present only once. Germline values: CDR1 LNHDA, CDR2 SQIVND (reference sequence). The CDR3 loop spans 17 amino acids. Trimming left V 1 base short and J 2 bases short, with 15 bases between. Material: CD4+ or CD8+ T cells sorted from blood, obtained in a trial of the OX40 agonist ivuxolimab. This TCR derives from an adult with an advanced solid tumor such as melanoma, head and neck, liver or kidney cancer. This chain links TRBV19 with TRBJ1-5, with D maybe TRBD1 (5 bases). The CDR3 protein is CASSIGQGGGRNQPQHF. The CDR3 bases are TGTGCCAGTAGTATAGGCCAGGGAGGTGGCCGCAATCAGCCCCAGCATTTT.